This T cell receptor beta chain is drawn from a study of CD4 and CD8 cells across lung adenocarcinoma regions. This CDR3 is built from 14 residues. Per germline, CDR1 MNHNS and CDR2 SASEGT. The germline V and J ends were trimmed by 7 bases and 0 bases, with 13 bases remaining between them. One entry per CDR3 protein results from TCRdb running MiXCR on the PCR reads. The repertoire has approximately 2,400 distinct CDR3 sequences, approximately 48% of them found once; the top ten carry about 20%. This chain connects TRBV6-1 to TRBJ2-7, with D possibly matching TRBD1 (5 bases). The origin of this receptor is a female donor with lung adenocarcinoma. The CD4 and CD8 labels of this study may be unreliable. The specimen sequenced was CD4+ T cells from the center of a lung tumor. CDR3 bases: TGTGCCAGCACCACTCAGGGTGCCTCCTACGAGCAGTACTTC. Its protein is CASTTQGASYEQYF.